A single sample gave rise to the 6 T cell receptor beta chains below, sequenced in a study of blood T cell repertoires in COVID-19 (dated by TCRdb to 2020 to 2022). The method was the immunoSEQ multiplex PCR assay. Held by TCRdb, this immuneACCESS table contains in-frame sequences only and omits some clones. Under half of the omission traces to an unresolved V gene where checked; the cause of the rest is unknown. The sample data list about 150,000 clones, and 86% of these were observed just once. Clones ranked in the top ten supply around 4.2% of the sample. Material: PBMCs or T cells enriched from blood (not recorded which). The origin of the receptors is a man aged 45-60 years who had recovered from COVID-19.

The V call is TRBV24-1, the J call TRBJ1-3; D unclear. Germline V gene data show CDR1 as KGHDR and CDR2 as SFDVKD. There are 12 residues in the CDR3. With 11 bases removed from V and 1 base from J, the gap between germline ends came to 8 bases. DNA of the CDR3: TGTGCCATACAGAGTTCTGGAAACACCATATATTTT. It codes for CAIQSSGNTIYF.

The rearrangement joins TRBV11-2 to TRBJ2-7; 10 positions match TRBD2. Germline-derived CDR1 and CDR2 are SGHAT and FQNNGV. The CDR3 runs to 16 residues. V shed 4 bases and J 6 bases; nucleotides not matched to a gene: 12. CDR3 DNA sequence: TGTGCCAGCAGCTCGCCGACTAGCGGGCACCGCCGCGAGCAGTACTTC. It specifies CASSSPTSGHRREQYF.

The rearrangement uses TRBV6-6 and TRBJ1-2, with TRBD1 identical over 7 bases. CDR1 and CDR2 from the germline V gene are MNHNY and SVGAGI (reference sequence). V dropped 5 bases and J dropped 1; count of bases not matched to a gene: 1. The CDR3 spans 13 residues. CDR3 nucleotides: TGTGCCAGCAGTCGGGACAGTAACTATGGCTACACCTTC. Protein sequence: CASSRDSNYGYTF.

CDR3 DNA: TGTGCCAGCAGCTTGATCGGCAGGGGGAGAGAAGAAGCTTTCTTT. Amino acid sequence: CASSLIGRGREEAFF. The V and J genes are TRBV5-6 and TRBJ1-1; 7 bases agree with TRBD1. Germline values: CDR1 SGHDT, CDR2 YYEEEE. With V trimmed by 1 base and J by 8 bases, 11 bases remained unmatched. The CDR3 sequence is 15 residues long. The full variable domain, completed using reference TRBV5-6 and TRBJ1-1, is DAGVTQSPTHLIKTRGQQVTLRCSPKSGHDTVSWYQQALGQGPQFIFQYYEEEERQRGNFPDRFSGHQFPNYSSELNVNALLLGDSALYLCASSLIGRGREEAFFGQGTRLTVV.

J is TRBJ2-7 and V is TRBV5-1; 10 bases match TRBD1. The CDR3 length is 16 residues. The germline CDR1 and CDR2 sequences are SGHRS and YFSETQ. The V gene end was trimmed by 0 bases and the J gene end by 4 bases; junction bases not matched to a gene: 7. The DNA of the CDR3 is TGCGCCAGCAGCTTGGGGCCGGGACAGGGGTTATACGAGCAGTACTTC. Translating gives CASSLGPGQGLYEQYF.

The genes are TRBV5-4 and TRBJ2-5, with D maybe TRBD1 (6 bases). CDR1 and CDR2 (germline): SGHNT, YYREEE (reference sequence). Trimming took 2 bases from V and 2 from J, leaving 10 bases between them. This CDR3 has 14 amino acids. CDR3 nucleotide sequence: TGTGCCAGCAGCTTAGGACAGACGCAAGAGACCCAGTACTTC. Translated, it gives CASSLGQTQETQYF.